Given below is one TCR beta chain in context. Its specificity is not known. The sample holds other DNA sequences that translate to the same CDR3. The donors, healthy adults who were HIV-negative, had experienced no recent acute infections or vaccinations. This sample is drawn from a study of shared clonotypes between healthy human individuals. General observations from the study: Clonotype sharing among donors was thought likely to change with sequencing depth.

Repertoires were generated with immunoSEQ multiplex PCR, while TCRdb's copy carries only in-frame clones and drops some. The sample has about 2.4 million clones; 93% are singletons. This sequence was found in a man between 18 and 29 years old in good health. Some clones in this sample may be carry-over from other donors' samples. What was sequenced was naive CD4+ T cells from PBMCs. This sample's subset: CD45RA+ positively selected.

CDR3 in DNA: TGTGCCAGCAGCTTGGGAACAGGGAGGAACACTGAAGCTTTCTTT. It translates to CASSLGTGRNTEAFF. V and J are TRBV11-2 and TRBJ1-1, with D possibly being TRBD1 (6 bases). Trimming stripped 3 bases from V and 1 base from J, with 12 bases between. Germline loops: CDR1 SGHAT, CDR2 FQNNGV. The CDR3 spans 15 residues. Together with reference TRBV11-2 and TRBJ1-1, the CDR3 gives the full variable domain: EAGVAQSPRYKIIEKRQSVAFWCNPISGHATLYWYQQILGQGPKLLIQFQNNGVVDDSQLPKDRFSAERLKGVDSTLKIQPAKLEDSAVYLCASSLGTGRNTEAFFGQGTRLTVV.